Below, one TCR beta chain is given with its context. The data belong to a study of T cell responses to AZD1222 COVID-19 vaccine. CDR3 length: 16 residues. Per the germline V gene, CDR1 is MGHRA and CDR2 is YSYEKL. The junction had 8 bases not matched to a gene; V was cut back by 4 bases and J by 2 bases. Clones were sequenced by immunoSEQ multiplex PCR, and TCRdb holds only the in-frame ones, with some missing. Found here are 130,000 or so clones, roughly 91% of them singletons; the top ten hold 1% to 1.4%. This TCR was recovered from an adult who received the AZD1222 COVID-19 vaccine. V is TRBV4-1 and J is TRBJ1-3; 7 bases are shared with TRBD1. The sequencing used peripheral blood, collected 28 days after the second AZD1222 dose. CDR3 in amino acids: CASSLQTGSTGNTIYF. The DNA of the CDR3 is TGCGCCAGCAGCCTCCAGACAGGGAGCACTGGAAACACCATATATTTT.